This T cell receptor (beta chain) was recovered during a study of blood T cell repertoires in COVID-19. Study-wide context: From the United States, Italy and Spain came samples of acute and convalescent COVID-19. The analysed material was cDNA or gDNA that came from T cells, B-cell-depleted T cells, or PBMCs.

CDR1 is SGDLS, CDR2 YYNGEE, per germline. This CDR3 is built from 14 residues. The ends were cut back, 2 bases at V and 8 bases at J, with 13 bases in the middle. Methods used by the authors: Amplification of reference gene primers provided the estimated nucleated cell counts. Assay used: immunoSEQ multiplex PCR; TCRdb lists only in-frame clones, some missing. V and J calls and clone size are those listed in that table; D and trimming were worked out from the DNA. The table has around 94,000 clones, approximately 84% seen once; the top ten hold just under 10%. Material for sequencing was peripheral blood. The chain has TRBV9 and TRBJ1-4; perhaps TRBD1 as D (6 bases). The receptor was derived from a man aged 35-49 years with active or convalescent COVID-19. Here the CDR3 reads CASSVLGGGEKLFF. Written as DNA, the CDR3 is TGTGCCAGCAGCGTGTTGGGCGGGGGCGAAAAACTGTTTTTT.